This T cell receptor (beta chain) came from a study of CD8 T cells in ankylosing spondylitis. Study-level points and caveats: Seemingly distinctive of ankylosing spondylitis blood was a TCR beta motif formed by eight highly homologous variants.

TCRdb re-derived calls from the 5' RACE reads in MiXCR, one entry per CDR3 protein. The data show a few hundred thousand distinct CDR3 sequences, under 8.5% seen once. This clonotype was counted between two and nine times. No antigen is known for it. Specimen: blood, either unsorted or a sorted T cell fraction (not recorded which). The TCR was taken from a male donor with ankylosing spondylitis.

CDR3 DNA: TGCGCCAGCAGCTTGGGGGGGTCCCTCTACAATGAGCAGTTCTTC. Protein sequence: CASSLGGSLYNEQFF. This chain uses TRBV5-1 with TRBJ2-1; D may be TRBD1 or TRBD2 (5 bases each). Trimming took off 0 bases at V and 3 bases at J, with 10 bases between the two ends. CDR3 length: 15 amino acids. Germline V gene data show CDR1 as SGHRS and CDR2 as YFSETQ.